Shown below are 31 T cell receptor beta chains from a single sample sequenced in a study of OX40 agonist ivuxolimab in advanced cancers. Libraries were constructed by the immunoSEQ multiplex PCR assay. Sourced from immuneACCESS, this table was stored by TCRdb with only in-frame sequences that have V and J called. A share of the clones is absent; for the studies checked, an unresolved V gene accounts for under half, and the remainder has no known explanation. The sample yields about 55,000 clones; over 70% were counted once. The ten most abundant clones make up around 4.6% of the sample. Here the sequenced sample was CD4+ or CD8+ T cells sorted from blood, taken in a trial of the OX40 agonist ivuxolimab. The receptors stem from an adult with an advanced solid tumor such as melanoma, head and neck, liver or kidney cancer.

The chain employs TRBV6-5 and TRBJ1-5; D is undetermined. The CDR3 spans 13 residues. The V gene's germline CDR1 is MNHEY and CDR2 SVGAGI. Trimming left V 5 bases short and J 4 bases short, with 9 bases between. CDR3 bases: TGTGCCAGCAGTCTTAAGAGGAATCAGCCCCAGCATTTT. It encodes CASSLKRNQPQHF.

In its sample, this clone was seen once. CDR3 amino acids: CASSQDSWGRATNEKLFF. The CDR3, as DNA: TGCGCCAGCAGCCAAGATTCTTGGGGCAGAGCAACTAATGAAAAACTGTTTTTT. The V call is TRBV4-1, the J call TRBJ1-4, with D perhaps TRBD1 (5 bases). Trimming removed 0 bases from V and 0 bases from J, with 14 bases in between. CDR1 is MGHRA, CDR2 YSYEKL, per germline. The CDR3 has 18 residues.

CDR3 DNA: TGTGCCAGCACCTCTGACATCATAGGACGGAAACTGTTTTTT. It encodes CASTSDIIGRKLFF. The gene calls are TRBV6-1 and TRBJ1-4; D is uncertain. V lost 7 bases to trimming and J lost 11 bases, with 20 bases between them. The CDR3 is 14 amino acids. Germline V lookup: CDR1 MNHNS, CDR2 SASEGT.

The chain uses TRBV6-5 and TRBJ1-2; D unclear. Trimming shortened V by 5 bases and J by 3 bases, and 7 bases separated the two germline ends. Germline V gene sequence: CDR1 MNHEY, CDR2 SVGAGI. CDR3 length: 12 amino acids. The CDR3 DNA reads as TGTGCCAGCAGTCGGGTGGACTATGGCTACACCTTC. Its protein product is CASSRVDYGYTF.

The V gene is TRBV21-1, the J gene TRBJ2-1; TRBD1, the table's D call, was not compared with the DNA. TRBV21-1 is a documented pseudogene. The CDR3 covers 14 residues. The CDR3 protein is CASSRRDRVNEQFF. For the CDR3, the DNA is TGTGCCAGCTCGCGACGGGACAGGGTAAATGAGCAGTTCTTC.

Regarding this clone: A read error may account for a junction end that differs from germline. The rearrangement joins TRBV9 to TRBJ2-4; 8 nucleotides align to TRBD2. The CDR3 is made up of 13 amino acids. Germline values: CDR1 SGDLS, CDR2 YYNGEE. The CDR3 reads CASSGGPRGGLDF. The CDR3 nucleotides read TGTGCCAGCAGCGGAGGCCCCCGGGGGGGTTTGGACTTC.

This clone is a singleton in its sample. The CDR3 DNA sequence: TGTGCCAGCAGTGGGGACAGGACTAACTATGGCTACACCTTC. It is translated as CASSGDRTNYGYTF. The chain carries TRBV2 and TRBJ1-2; 8 nucleotides line up with TRBD1. The CDR3 has 14 residues. CDR1 is SNHLY, CDR2 FYNNEI, per germline. After removal of 4 bases from V and 0 bases from J, the junction contained 1 base not matched to a gene.

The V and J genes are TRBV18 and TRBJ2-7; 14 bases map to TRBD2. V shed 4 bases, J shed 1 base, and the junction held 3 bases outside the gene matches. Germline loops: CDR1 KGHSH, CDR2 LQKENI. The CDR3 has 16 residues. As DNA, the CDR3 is TGTGCCAGCTCACTTCGACTAGCGGGGGGGTCCTACGAGCAGTACTTC. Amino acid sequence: CASSLRLAGGSYEQYF.

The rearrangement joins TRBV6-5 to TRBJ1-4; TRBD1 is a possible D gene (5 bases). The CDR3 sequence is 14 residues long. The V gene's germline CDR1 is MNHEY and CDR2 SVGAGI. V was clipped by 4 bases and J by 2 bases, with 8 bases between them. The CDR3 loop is CASSLHRTNEKLFF. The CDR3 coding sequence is TGTGCCAGCAGTTTGCACAGGACTAATGAAAAACTGTTTTTT.

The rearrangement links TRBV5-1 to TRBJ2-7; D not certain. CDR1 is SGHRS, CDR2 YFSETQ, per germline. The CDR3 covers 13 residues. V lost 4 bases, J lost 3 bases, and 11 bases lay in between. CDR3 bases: TGCGCCAGCAGCCTTCAAGCTTACTACGAGCAGTACTTC. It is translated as CASSLQAYYEQYF.

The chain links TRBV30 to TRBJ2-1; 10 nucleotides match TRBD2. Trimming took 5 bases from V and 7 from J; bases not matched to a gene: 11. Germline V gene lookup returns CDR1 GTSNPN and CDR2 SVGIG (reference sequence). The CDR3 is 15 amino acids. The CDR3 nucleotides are TGTGCCTGGGGAAAACTAGCGGGACCCGTTAATGAGCAGTTCTTC. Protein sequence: CAWGKLAGPVNEQFF. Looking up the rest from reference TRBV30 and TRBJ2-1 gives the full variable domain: SQTIHQWPATLVQPVGSPLSLECTVEGTSNPNLYWYRQAAGRGLQLLFYSVGIGQISSEVPQNLSASRPQDRQFILSSKKLLLSDSGFYLCAWGKLAGPVNEQFFGPGTRLTVL.

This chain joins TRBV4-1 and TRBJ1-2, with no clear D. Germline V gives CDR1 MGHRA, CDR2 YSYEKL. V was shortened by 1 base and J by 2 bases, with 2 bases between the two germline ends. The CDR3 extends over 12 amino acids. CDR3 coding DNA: TGCGCCAGCAGCCAAGGGAACTATGGCTACACCTTC. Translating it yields CASSQGNYGYTF.

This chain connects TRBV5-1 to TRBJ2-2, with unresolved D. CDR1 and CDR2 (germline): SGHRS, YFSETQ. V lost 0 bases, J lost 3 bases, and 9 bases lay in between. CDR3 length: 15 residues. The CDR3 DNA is TGCGCCAGCAGCTTGGTGAAGGGCCACACCGGGGAGCTGTTTTTT. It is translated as CASSLVKGHTGELFF.

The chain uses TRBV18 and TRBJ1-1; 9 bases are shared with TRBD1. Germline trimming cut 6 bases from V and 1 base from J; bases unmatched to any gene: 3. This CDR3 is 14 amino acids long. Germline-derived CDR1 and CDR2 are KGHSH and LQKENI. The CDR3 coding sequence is TGTGCCAGCTCGGAGGGACAGGGGAACACTGAAGCTTTCTTT. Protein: CASSEGQGNTEAFF.

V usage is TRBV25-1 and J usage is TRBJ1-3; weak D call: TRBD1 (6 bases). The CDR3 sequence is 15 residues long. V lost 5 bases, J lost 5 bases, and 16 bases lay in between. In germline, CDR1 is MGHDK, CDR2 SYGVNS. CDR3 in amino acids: CASSTGNWARNTIYF. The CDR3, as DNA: TGTGCCAGCAGTACAGGGAACTGGGCTAGAAACACCATATATTTT.

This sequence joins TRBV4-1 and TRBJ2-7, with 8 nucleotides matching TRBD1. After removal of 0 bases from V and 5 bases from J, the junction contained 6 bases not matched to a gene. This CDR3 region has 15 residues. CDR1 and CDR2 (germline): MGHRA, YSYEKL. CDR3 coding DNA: TGCGCCAGCAGCCAAGATGGCAGGGGGCGCGACGAGCAGTACTTC. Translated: CASSQDGRGRDEQYF.

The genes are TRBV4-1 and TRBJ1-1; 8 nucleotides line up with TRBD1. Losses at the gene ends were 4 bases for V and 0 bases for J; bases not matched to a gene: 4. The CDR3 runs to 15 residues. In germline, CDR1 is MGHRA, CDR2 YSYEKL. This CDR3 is CASSLGQAMNTEAFF. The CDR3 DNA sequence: TGCGCCAGCAGCCTGGGACAGGCAATGAACACTGAAGCTTTCTTT.

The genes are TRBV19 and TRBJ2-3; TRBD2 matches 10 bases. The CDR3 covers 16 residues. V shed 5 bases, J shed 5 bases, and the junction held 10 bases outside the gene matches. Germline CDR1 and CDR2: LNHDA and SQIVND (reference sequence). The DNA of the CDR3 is TGTGCCAGTAGTCCCCTGCTAGCGGGAGCAGTAGATACGCAGTATTTT. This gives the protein CASSPLLAGAVDTQYF. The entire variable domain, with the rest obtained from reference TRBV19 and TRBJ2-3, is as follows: DGGITQSPKYLFRKEGQNVTLSCEQNLNHDAMYWYRQDPGQGLRLIYYSQIVNDFQKGDIAEGYSVSREKKESFPLTVTSAQKNPTAFYLCASSPLLAGAVDTQYFGPGTRLTVL.

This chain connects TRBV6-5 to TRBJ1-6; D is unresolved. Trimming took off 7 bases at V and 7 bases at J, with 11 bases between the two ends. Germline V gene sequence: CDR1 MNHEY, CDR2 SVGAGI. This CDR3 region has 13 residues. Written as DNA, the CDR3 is TGTGCCAGCAAGGCCTGGTACAATTCACCCCTCCACTTT. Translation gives CASKAWYNSPLHF.

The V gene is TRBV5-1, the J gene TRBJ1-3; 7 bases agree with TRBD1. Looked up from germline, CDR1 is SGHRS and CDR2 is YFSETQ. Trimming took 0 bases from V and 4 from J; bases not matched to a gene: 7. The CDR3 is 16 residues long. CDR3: CASSLASGTAGNTIYF. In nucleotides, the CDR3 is TGCGCCAGCAGCTTGGCCTCCGGGACAGCAGGAAACACCATATATTTT.

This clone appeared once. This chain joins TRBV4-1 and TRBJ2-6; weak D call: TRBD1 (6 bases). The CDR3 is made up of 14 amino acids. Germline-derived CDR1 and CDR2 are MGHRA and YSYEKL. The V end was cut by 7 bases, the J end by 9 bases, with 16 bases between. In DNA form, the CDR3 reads TGCGCCAGCACTACCACAGGGTCTCTCAACGTCCTGACTTTC. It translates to CASTTTGSLNVLTF.

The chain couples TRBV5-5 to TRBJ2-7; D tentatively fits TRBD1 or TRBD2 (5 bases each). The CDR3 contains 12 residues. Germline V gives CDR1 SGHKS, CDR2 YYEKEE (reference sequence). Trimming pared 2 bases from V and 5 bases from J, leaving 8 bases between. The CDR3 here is CASSLQEDEQYF. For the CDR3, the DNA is TGTGCCAGCAGCTTACAGGAGGACGAGCAGTACTTC.

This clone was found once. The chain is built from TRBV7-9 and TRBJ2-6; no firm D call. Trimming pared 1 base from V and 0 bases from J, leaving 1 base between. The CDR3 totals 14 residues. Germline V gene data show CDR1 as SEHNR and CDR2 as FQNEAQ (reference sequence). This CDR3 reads CASSLVSGANVLTF. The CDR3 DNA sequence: TGTGCCAGCAGCTTAGTCTCTGGGGCCAACGTCCTGACTTTC.

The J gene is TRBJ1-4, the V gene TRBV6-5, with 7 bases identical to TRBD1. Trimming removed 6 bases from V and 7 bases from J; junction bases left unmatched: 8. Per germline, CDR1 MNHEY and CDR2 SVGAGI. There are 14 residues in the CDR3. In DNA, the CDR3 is TGTGCCAGCAGACAGGGACAGAGGGGTGAAAAACTGTTTTTT. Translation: CASRQGQRGEKLFF.

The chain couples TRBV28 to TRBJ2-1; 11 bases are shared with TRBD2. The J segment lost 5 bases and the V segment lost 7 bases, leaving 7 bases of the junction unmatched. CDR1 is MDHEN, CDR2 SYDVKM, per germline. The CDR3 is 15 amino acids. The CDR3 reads CASTFSGGEHNEQFF. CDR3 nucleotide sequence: TGTGCCAGCACTTTTAGCGGGGGGGAACACAATGAGCAGTTCTTC. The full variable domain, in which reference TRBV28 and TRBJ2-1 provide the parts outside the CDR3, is DVKVTQSSRYLVKRTGEKVFLECVQDMDHENMFWYRQDPGLGLRLIYFSYDVKMKEKGDIPEGYSVSREKKERFSLILESASTNQTSMYLCASTFSGGEHNEQFFGPGTRLTVL.

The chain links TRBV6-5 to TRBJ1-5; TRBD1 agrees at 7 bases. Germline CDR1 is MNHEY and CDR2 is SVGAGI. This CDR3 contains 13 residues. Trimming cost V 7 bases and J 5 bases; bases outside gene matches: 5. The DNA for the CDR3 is TGTGCCAGCATGAGGGGGCGGGATCAGCCCCAGCATTTT. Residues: CASMRGRDQPQHF.

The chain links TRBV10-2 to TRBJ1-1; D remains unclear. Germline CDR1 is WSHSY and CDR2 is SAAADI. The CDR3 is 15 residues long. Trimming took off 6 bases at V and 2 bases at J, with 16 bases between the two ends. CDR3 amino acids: CASRGVDRANTEAFF. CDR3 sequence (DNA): TGCGCCAGCAGGGGAGTCGACCGAGCCAACACTGAAGCTTTCTTT.

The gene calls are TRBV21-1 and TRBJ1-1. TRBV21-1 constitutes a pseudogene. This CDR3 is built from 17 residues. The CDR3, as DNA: TGTGCCAGCATGGGGGGCCATCTACTAAAAAGGGACACTGAAGCTTTCTTT. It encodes CASMGGHLLKRDTEAFF.

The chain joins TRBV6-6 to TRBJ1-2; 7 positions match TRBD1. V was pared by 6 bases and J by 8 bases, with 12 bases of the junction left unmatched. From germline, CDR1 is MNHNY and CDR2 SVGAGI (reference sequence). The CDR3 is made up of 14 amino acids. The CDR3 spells CASRSGVTGVGYTF. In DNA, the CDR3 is TGTGCCAGCAGGTCGGGGGTCACAGGGGTCGGCTACACCTTC.

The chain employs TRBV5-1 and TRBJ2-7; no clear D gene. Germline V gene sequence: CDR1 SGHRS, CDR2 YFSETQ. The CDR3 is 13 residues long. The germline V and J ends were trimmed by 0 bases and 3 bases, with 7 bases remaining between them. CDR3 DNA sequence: TGCGCCAGCAGCTTGGCGGCGAACTACGAGCAGTACTTC. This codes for CASSLAANYEQYF.

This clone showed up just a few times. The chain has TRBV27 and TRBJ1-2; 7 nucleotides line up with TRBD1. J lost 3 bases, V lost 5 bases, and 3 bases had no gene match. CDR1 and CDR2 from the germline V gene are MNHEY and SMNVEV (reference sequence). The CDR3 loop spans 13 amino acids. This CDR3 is CASSLQGYYGYTF. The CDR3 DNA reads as TGTGCCAGCAGTCTACAGGGGTACTATGGCTACACCTTC.